The 11 T cell receptor beta chains given below trace back to one sample, sequenced in a study of shared clonotypes between healthy human individuals. Sequencing was performed with immunoSEQ multiplex PCR; in TCRdb, only in-frame clones are kept and a portion is missing. Of more than 2 million clones in the sample, 85% to 95% were seen once. Sequences were obtained from naive CD4+ T cells sorted from blood. As for subset: CD45RA+ positively selected. These receptors were taken from a man between 18 and 35 years old in good health.

The chain couples TRBV28 to TRBJ2-3; 8 bases agree with TRBD2. Unmatched junction bases numbered 6, after V lost 3 bases and J lost 1 base. The CDR3 is 16 residues long. Germline values: CDR1 MDHEN, CDR2 SYDVKM. This CDR3 reads CASSFPGTRGTDTQYF. CDR3 nucleotide sequence: TGTGCCAGCAGTTTCCCCGGGACTAGGGGCACAGATACGCAGTATTTT.

The chain couples TRBV5-6 to TRBJ1-6; 7 bases align to TRBD1. This CDR3 is built from 17 residues. The junction had 7 bases not matched to a gene; V was cut back by 4 bases and J by 0 bases. Germline-derived CDR1 and CDR2 are SGHDT and YYEEEE. The DNA of the CDR3 is TGTGCCAGCAGCGACAAGACAGGGAGCTCCTATAATTCACCCCTCCACTTT. It yields the protein CASSDKTGSSYNSPLHF. The variable domain in full, with the rest retrieved from reference TRBV5-6 and TRBJ1-6, is DAGVTQSPTHLIKTRGQQVTLRCSPKSGHDTVSWYQQALGQGPQFIFQYYEEEERQRGNFPDRFSGHQFPNYSSELNVNALLLGDSALYLCASSDKTGSSYNSPLHFGNGTRLTVT.

Notes on this clone: The sample contains more than one DNA sequence encoding this CDR3. This chain connects TRBV6-6 to TRBJ2-7, with 10 bases matching TRBD2. CDR1 and CDR2 from the germline V gene are MNHNY and SVGAGI (reference sequence). J gave up 0 bases and V 6 bases, and 2 bases lay outside the gene matches. This CDR3 has 14 residues. CDR3: CASRVAGGSYEQYF. CDR3 coding DNA: TGTGCCAGCAGAGTAGCGGGGGGCTCCTACGAGCAGTACTTC.

This sequence joins TRBV30 and TRBJ1-2; possibly TRBD1 for D (6 bases). Trimming removed 1 base at V and 7 bases at J, with 10 bases between. This CDR3 region has 12 residues. From germline, CDR1 is GTSNPN and CDR2 SVGIG (reference sequence). The DNA for the CDR3 is TGTGCCTGGAGTGACAGGGACTCTGGCTACACCTTC. Its translation is CAWSDRDSGYTF.

J is TRBJ1-1 and V is TRBV2; D gene unclear. Between the trimmed V and J ends, which lost 8 bases and 3 bases, there was a span of 7 bases. Germline lookup yields CDR1 SNHLY and CDR2 FYNNEI. This CDR3 is built from 11 residues. The CDR3 region is CASGFYTEAFF. The DNA for the CDR3 is TGTGCCAGCGGGTTTTACACTGAAGCTTTCTTT.

This chain links TRBV6-5 with TRBJ2-7, with D perhaps TRBD2 (6 bases). Germline V gene data show CDR1 as MNHEY and CDR2 as SVGAGI. This CDR3 has 14 amino acids. Trimming pared 6 bases from V and 1 base from J, leaving 13 bases between. The CDR3 nucleotides are TGTGCCAGCAGCCCGTATGGGGGGTCCTACGAGCAGTACTTC. It specifies CASSPYGGSYEQYF.

This chain uses TRBV7-8 with TRBJ2-3, with a weak D call TRBD2 (6 bases). Trimming pared 4 bases from V and 2 bases from J, leaving 7 bases between. The CDR3 runs to 13 residues. CDR1 and CDR2 (germline): SGHVS, FQNEAQ. CDR3 region: CASSSLATDTQYF. CDR3 in DNA: TGTGCCAGCAGCTCACTAGCCACAGATACGCAGTATTTT.

The rearrangement uses TRBV7-9 and TRBJ1-1; possible D gene TRBD1, 6 bases. In germline, CDR1 is SEHNR, CDR2 FQNEAQ (reference sequence). This CDR3 is 16 amino acids long. Trimming took off 5 bases at V and 6 bases at J, with 22 bases between the two ends. CDR3 in DNA: TGTGCCAGCAGCCTATGGGGCGGTGGGGGCAACGCTGAAGCTTTCTTT. Translation gives CASSLWGGGGNAEAFF.

This clone has just one count. The genes are TRBV7-2 and TRBJ2-7, with D perhaps matching TRBD1 (6 bases). Trimming stripped 2 bases from V and 0 bases from J, with 23 bases between. The germline V gene encodes CDR1 SGHTA and CDR2 FQGNSA. The CDR3 loop spans 19 amino acids. The CDR3 DNA sequence: TGTGCCAGCAGCTTACGGCGACCGATCCCGGGACAACACTCCTACGAGCAGTACTTC. Translating gives CASSLRRPIPGQHSYEQYF.

This clone was seen a single time. V usage is TRBV27 and J usage is TRBJ2-2, with D unclear. CDR3 length: 17 amino acids. Germline V CDR1 and CDR2: MNHEY, SMNVEV (reference sequence). V gave up 3 bases and J gave up 3 bases, with 17 bases separating them. In DNA form, the CDR3 reads TGTGCCAGCAGTTTTTCCACCCTAATCCGGGACACCGGGGAGCTGTTTTTT. Protein sequence: CASSFSTLIRDTGELFF.

The rearrangement joins TRBV4-1 to TRBJ2-1; D not certain. Trimming left V 7 bases short and J 8 bases short, with 21 bases between. This CDR3 contains 15 residues. Per germline, CDR1 MGHRA and CDR2 YSYEKL. CDR3 protein: CASNHLSKGGDEQFF. The CDR3 region has the DNA TGCGCCAGCAATCATTTGAGCAAGGGTGGGGATGAGCAGTTCTTC.